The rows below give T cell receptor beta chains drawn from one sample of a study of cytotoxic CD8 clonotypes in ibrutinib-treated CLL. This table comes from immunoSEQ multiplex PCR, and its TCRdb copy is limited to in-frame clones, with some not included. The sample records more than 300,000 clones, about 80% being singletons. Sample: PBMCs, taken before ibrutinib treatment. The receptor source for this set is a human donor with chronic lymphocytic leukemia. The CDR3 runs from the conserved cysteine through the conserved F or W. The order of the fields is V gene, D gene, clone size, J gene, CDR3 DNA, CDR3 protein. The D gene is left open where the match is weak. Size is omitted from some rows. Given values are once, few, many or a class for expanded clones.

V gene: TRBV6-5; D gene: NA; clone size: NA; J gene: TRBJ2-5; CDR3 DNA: TGTGCCAGCAGACCGACAGTTTCGGGGACCCAGTACTTC; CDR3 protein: CASRPTVSGTQYF
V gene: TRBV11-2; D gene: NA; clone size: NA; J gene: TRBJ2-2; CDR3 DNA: TGTGCCAGCAGCTCGAGGGGCTCCTACACCGGGGAGCTGTTTTTT; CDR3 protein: CASSSRGSYTGELFF
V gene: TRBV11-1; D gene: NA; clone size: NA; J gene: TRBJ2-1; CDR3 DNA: TGTGCCAGCAGCCCACTTAGTTGGGGCCCCTACAATGAGCAGTTCTTC; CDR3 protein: CASSPLSWGPYNEQFF
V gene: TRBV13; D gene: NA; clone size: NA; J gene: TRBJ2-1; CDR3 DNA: TGTGCCAGCAGCGACCCCGGGACTTCCTACAATGAGCAGTTCTTC; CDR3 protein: CASSDPGTSYNEQFF
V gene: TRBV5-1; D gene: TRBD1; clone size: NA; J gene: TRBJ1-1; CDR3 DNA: TGCGCCAGCAGCCCAGGGACAGGGGCTTGGATGGTGAACACTGAAGCTTTCTTT; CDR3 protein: CASSPGTGAWMVNTEAFF
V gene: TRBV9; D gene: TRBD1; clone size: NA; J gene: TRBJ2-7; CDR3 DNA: TGTGCCAGCAGCGTTACGGACAGGGGATTCTACGAGCAGTACTTC; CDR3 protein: CASSVTDRGFYEQYF
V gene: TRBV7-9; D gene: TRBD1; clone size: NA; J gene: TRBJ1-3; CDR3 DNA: TGTGCCAGCAGCTCGGGACAGGGGAATGGAAACACCATATATTTT; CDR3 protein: CASSSGQGNGNTIYF
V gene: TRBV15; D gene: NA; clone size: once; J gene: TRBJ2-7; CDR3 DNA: TGTGCCACCAGCAGTTCAGGGGAGCGCTACGAGCAGTACTTC; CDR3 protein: CATSSSGERYEQYF
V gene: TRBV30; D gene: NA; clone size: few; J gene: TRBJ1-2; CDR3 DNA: TGTGCCTGGAGTGTACTTACCTCCTCTCGCTATGGCTACACCTTC; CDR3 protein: CAWSVLTSSRYGYTF
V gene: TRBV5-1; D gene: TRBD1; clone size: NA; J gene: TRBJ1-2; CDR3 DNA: TGCGCCAGCAGCTTGGGAGATTGGACAGGAGAAGGCTACACCTTC; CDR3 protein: CASSLGDWTGEGYTF
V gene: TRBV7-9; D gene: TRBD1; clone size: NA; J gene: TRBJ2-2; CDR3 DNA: TGTGCCAGCAGCCCAGGACAGGGGAGCACCGGGGAGCTGTTTTTT; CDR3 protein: CASSPGQGSTGELFF
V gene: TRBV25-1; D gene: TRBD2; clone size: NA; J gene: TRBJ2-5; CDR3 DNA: TGTGCCAGCAGTGAATCCCTCGCTAGCGGGAGGGAAGAGACCCAGTACTTC; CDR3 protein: CASSESLASGREETQYF
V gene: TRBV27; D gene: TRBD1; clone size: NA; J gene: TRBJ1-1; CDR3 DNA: TGTGCCAGCAGTTCCCGGACAGGGTCGGACGCTTTCTTT; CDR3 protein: CASSSRTGSDAFF
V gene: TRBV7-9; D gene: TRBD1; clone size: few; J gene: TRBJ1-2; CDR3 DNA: TGTGCCAGCAGCTTATTAGCAGGGGGCCTTGGCTACACCTTC; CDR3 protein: CASSLLAGGLGYTF
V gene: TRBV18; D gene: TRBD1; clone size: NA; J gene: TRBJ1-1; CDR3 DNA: TGTGCCAGCTCACCAACGTATGGACAGGGAGCTATTGAAGCTTTCTTT; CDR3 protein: CASSPTYGQGAIEAFF
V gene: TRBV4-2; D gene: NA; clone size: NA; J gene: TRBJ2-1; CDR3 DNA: TGTGCCAGCAGTCCCTTTGCGGGGCCCCACAATGAGCAGTTCTTC; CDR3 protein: CASSPFAGPHNEQFF
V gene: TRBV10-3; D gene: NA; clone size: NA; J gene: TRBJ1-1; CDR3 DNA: TGTGCCATCAAAGGAACTGGGGGCACGACTGAAGCTTTCTTT; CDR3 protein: CAIKGTGGTTEAFF
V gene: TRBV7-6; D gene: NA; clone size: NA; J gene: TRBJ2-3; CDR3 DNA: TGTGCCAGCAGCTTAGGACTTCCCACAGATACGCAGTATTTT; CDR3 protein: CASSLGLPTDTQYF
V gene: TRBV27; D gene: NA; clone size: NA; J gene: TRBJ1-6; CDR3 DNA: TGTGCCAGCAGCCCGAAGAGCTCCTATAATTCACCCCTCCACTTT; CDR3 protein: CASSPKSSYNSPLHF
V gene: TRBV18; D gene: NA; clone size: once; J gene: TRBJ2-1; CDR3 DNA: TGTGCCAGCTCCTACACAGGGTACTCCTACAATGAGCAGTTCTTC; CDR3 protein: CASSYTGYSYNEQFF
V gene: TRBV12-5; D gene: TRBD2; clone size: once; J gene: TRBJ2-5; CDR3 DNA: TGTGCTAGTGGCCCCTCGGGGAGGGGGACCCAGTACTTC; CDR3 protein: CASGPSGRGTQYF
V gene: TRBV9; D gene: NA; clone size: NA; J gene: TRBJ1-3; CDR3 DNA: TGTGCCAGCAGCGCCCTCCCGAACACCATATATTTT; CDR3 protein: CASSALPNTIYF
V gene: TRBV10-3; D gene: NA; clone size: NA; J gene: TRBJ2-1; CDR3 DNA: TGTGCCATCAGTTTATTCAGGGGTGATGAGCAGTTCTTC; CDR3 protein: CAISLFRGDEQFF
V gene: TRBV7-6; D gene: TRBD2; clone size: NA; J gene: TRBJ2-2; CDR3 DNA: TGTGCCAGCAGCTTACGGACTAGCGGGAGAGGGTCCACCGGGGAGCTGTTTTTT; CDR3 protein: CASSLRTSGRGSTGELFF
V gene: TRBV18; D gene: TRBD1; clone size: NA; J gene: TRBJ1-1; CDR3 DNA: TGTGCCAGCTCACCACTACTTATCACCGGGACAGGGGACACTGAAGCTTTCTTT; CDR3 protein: CASSPLLITGTGDTEAFF
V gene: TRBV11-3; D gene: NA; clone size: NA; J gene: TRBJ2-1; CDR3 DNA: TGTGCCAGCAGCTTAGAGGGGAGCTCCTACAATGAGCAGTTCTTC; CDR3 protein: CASSLEGSSYNEQFF
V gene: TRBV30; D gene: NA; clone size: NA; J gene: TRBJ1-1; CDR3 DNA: TGTGCCTGGAGTCTGGGGGAAGCTTTCTTT; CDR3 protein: CAWSLGEAFF
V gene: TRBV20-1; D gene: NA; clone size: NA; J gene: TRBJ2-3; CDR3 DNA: TGCAGTGCACAAGCCGGAGATACGCAGTATTTT; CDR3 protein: CSAQAGDTQYF
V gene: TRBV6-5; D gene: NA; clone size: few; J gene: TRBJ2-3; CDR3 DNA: TGTGCCAGCAGACCCGAGGGGGGCTCCCCAGATACGCAGTATTTT; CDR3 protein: CASRPEGGSPDTQYF
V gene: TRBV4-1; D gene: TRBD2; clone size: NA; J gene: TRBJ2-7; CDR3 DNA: TGCGCCAGCAGCCAAGAAGCCGGGACTAGCGGAACCTACGAGCAGTACTTC; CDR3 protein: CASSQEAGTSGTYEQYF
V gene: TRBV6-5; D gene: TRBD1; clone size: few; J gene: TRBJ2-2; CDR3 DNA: TGTGCCAGCACCCTGGACAGGGTGAGCACCGGGGAGCTGTTTTTT; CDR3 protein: CASTLDRVSTGELFF
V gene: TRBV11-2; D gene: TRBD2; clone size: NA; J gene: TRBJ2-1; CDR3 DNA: TGTGCCAGCAGCTTATTGGCGGGAGGGTTTTTCTACAATGAGCAGTTCTTC; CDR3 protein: CASSLLAGGFFYNEQFF
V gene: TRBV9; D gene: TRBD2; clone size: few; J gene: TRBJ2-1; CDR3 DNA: TGTGCCAGCAGTCCGAGCGGGAGGGGGAATGAGCAGTTCTTC; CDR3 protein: CASSPSGRGNEQFF
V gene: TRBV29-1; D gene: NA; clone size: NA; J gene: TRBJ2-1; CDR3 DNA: TGCAGCGTCAATTCACTAGACGGCAGCGCGGGCAATGAGCAGTTCTTC; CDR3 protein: CSVNSLDGSAGNEQFF
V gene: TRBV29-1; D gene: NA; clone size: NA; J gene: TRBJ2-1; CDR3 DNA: TGCAGCGTTTTGGCCAGGGACAATGAGCAGTTCTTC; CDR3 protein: CSVLARDNEQFF
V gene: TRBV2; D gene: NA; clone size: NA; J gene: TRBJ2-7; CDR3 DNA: TGTGCCAGCAAGACGTCCTCCGGCGAGCAGTACTTC; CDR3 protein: CASKTSSGEQYF
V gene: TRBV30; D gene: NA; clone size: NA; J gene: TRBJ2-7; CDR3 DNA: TGTGCCGTGGTCACGCTGCAGTACTTC; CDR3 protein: CAVVTLQYF